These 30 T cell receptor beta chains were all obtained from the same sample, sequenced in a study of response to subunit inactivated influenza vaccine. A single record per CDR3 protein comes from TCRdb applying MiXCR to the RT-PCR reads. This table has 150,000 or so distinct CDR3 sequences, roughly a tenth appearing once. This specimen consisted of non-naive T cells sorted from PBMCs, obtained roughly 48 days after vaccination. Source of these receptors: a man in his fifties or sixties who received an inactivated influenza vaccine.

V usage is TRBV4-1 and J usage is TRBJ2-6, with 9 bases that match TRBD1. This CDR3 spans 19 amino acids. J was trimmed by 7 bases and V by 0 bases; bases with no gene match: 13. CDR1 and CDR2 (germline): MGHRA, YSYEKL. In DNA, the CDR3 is TGCGCCAGCAGCCAAGATTCGGGACAGGGAGTACGGGTTGCCAACGTCCTGACTTTC. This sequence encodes CASSQDSGQGVRVANVLTF.

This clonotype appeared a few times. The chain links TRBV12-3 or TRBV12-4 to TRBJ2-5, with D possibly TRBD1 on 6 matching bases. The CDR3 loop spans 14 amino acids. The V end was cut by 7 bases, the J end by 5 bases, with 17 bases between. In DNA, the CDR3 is TGTGCCAGCACCCTACAGGGATTCTCGGAGACCCAGTACTTC. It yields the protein CASTLQGFSETQYF.

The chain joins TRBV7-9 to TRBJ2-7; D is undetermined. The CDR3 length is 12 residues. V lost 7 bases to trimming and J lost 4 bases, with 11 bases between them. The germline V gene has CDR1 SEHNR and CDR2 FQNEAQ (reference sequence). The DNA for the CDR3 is TGTGCCAGCACCACCGGACGGTACGAGCAGTACTTC. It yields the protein CASTTGRYEQYF.

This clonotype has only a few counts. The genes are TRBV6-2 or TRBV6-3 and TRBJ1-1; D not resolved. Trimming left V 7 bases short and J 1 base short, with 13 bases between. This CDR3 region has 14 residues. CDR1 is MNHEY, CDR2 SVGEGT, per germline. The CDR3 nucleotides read TGTGCCAGCACCGCGCGGCAGCGGAACACTGAAGCTTTCTTT. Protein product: CASTARQRNTEAFF.

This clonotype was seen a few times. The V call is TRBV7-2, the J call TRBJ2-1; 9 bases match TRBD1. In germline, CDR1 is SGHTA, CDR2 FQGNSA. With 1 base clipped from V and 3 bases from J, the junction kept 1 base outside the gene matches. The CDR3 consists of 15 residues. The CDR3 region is CASSLGDRDYNEQFF. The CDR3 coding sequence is TGTGCCAGCAGCTTAGGGGACAGGGACTACAATGAGCAGTTCTTC.

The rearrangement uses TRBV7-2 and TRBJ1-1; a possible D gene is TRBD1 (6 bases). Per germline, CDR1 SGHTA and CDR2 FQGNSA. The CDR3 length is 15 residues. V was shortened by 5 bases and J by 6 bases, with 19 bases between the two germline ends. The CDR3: CASSERYGGGAEAFF. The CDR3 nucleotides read TGTGCCAGCAGCGAAAGATACGGTGGGGGCGCTGAAGCTTTCTTT. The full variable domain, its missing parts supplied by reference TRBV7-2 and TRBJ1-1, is GAGVSQSPSNKVTEKGKDVELRCDPISGHTALYWYRQSLGQGLEFLIYFQGNSAPDKSGLPSDRFSAERTGGSVSTLTIQRTQQEDSAVYLCASSERYGGGAEAFFGQGTRLTVV.

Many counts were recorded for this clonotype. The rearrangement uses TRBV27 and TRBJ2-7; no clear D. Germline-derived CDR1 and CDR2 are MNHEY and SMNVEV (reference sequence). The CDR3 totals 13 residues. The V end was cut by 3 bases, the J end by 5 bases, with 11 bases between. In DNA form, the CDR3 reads TGTGCCAGCAGTTTTCACGGCAGCCACGAGCAGTACTTC. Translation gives CASSFHGSHEQYF.

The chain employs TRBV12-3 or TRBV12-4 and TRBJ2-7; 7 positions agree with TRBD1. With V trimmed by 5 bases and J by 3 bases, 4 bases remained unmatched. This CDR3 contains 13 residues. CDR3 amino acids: CASSPRDSYEQYF. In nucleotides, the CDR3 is TGTGCCAGCAGTCCCAGGGACAGCTACGAGCAGTACTTC.

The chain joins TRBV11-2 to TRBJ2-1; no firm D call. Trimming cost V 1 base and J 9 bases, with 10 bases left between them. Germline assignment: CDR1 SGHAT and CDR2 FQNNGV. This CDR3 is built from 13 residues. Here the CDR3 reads CASSLVVRTEQFF. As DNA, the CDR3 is TGTGCCAGCAGCTTAGTCGTCCGAACTGAGCAGTTCTTC.

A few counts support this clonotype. This CDR3 reads CSARNPAGNQPQHF. In DNA form, the CDR3 reads TGCAGTGCTAGGAACCCAGCAGGGAATCAGCCCCAGCATTTT. The chain joins TRBV20-1 to TRBJ1-5, with a tentative D call TRBD1 (5 bases). Trimming cost V 3 bases and J 4 bases, with 13 bases left between them. Per germline, CDR1 DFQATT and CDR2 SNEGSKA (reference sequence). CDR3 length: 14 residues.

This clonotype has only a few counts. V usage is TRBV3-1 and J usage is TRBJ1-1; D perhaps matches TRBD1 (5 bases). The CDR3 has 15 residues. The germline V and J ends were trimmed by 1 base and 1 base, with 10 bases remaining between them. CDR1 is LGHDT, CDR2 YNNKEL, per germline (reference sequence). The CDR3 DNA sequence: TGTGCCAGCAGCCAAGCGCCGGGACCGAACACTGAAGCTTTCTTT. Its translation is CASSQAPGPNTEAFF.

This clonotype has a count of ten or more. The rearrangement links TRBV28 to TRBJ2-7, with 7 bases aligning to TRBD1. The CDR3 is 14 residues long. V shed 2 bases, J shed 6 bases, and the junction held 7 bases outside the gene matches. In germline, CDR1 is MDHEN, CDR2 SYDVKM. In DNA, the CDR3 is TGTGCCAGCAGTTTAGCGACAGGGCGTGGCGAGCAGTACTTC. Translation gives CASSLATGRGEQYF.

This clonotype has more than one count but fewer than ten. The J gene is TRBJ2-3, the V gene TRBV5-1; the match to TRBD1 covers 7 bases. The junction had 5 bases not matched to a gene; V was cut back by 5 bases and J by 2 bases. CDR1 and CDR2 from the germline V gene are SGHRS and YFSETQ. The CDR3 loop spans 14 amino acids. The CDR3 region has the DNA TGCGCCAGCAGTCATGGACAGGACACAGATACGCAGTATTTT. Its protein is CASSHGQDTDTQYF.

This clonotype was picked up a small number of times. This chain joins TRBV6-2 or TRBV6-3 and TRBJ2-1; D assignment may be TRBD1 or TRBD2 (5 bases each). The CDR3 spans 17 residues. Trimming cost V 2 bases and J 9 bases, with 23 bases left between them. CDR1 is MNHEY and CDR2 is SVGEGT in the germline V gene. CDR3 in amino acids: CASSYNPLGPSRVEQFF. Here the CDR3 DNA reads TGTGCCAGCAGTTACAACCCCCTCGGTCCTAGCAGGGTTGAGCAGTTCTTC.

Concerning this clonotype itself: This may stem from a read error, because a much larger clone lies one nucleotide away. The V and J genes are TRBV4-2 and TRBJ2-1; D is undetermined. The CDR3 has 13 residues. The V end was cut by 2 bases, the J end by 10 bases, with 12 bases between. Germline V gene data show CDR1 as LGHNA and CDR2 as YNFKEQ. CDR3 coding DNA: TGTGCCAGCAGCCAAAGTCAGGCAAGGGAGCAGTTCTTC. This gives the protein CASSQSQAREQFF.

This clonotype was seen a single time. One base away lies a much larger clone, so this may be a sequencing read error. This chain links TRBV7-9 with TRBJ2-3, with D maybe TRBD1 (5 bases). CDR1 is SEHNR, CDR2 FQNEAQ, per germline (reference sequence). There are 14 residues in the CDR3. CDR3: CSSSLDLNRDTQYF. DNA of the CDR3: TGTTCCAGCAGCTTAGACCTGAACAGGGATACGCAGTATTTT. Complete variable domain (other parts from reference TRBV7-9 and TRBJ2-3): DTGVSQNPRHKITKRGQNVTFRCDPISEHNRLYWYRQTLGQGPEFLTYFQNEAQLEKSRLLSDRFSAERPKGSFSTLEIQRTEQGDSAMYLCSSSLDLNRDTQYFGPGTRLTVL.

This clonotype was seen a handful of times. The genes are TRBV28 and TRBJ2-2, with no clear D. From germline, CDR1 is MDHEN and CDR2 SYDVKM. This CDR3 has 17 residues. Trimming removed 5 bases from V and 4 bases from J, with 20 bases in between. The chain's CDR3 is CASSLGRLGGVTGELFF. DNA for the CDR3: TGTGCCAGCAGTCTCGGACGCCTTGGTGGGGTCACCGGGGAGCTGTTTTTT.

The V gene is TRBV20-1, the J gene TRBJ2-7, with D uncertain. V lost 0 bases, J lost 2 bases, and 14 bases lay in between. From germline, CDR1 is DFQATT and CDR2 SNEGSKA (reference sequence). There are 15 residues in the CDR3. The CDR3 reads CSARDLSREPYEQYF. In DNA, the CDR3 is TGCAGTGCTAGAGATCTTAGTAGGGAACCCTACGAGCAGTACTTC.

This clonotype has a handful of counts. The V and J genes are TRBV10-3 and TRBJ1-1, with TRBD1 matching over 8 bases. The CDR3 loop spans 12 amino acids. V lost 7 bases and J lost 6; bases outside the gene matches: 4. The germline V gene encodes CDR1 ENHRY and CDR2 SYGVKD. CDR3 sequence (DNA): TGTGCCATCACGGGGACAGGCCCTGAAGCTTTCTTT. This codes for CAITGTGPEAFF.

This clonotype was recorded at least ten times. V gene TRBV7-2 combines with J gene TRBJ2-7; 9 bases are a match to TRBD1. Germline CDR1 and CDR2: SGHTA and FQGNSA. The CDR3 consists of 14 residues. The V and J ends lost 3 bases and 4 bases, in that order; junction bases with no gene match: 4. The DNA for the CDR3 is TGTGCCAGCAGCTTCGGGACAGGGTATTACGAGCAGTACTTC. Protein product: CASSFGTGYYEQYF.

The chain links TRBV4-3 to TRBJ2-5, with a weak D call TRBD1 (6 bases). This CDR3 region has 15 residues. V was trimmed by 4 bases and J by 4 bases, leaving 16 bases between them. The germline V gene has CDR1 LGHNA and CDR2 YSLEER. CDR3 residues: CASSLRDTALETQYF. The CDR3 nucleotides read TGCGCCAGCAGCCTACGGGACACTGCTCTAGAGACCCAGTACTTC.

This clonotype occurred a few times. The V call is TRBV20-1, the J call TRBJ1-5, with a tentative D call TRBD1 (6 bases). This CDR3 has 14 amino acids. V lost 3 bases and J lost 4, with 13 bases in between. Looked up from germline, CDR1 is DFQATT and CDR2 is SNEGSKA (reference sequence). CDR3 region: CSARGGSRNQPQHF. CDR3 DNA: TGCAGTGCTAGGGGGGGCAGCAGGAATCAGCCCCAGCATTTT.

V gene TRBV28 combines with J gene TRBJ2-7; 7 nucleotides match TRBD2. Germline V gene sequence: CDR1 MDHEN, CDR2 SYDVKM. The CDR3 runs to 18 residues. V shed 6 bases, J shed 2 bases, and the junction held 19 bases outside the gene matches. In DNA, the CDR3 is TGTGCCAGCAGGCACCATGACCCTTGGGGGGGGAAGACCTACGAGCAGTACTTC. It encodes CASRHHDPWGGKTYEQYF.

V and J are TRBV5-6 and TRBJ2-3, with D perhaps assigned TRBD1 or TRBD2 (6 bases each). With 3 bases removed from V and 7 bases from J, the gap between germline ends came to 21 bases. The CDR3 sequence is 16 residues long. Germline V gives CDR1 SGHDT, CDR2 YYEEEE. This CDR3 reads CASSSQAGTLGNTQYF. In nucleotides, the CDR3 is TGTGCCAGCAGCTCGCAGGCGGGGACACTTGGAAATACGCAGTATTTT.

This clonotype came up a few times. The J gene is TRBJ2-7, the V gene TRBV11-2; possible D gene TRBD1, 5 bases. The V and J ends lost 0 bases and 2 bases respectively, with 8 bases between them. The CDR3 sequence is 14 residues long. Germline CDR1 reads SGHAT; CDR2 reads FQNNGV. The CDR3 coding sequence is TGTGCCAGCAGCTTAGAACAGGAAACCTACGAGCAGTACTTC. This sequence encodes CASSLEQETYEQYF. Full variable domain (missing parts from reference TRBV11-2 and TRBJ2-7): EAGVAQSPRYKIIEKRQSVAFWCNPISGHATLYWYQQILGQGPKLLIQFQNNGVVDDSQLPKDRFSAERLKGVDSTLKIQPAKLEDSAVYLCASSLEQETYEQYFGPGTRLTVT.

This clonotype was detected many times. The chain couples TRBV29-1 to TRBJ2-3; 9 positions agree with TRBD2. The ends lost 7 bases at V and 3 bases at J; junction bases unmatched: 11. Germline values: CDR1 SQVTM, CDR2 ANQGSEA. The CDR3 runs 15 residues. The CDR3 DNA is TGCAGCGCAAACCCGCGGGAGGGGGCAACAGATACGCAGTATTTT. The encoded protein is CSANPREGATDTQYF.

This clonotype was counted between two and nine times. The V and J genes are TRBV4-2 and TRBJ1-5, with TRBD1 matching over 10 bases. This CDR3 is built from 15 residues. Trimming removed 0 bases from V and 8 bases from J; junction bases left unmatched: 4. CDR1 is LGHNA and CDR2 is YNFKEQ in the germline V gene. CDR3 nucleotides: TGTGCCAGCAGCCAAGAATCGGACAGGGGGGAGCCCCAGCATTTT. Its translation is CASSQESDRGEPQHF.

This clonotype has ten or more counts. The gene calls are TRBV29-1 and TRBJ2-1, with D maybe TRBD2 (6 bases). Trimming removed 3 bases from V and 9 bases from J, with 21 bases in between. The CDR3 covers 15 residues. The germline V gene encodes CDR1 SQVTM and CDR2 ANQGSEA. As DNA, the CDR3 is TGCAGCGTTGACCTGAACCTGAAGACTAGTGGTGAGCAGTTCTTC. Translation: CSVDLNLKTSGEQFF.

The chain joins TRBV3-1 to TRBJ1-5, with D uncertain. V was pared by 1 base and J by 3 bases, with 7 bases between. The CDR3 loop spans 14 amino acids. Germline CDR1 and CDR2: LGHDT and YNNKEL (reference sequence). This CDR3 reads CASSQGGPNQPQHF. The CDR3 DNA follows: TGTGCCAGCAGCCAAGGAGGGCCCAATCAGCCCCAGCATTTT. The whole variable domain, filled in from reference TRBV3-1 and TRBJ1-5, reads DTAVSQTPKYLVTQMGNDKSIKCEQNLGHDTMYWYKQDSKKFLKIMFSYNNKELIINETVPNRFSPKSPDKAHLNLHINSLELGDSAVYFCASSQGGPNQPQHFGDGTRLSIL.

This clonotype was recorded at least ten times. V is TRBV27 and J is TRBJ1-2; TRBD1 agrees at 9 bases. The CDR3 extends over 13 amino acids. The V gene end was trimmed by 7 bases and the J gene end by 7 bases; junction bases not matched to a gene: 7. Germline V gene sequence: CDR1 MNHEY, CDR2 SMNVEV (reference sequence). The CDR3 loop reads CASKRTGDGGYTF. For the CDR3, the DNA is TGTGCCAGCAAGCGGACAGGGGATGGTGGCTACACCTTC.